The 9 T cell receptor beta chains listed next were all sequenced from one sample in a study of blood T cell repertoires in COVID-19. The data were produced by immunoSEQ multiplex PCR, yet TCRdb's version contains in-frame clones alone and is incomplete. The sample shows a few hundred thousand clones, 89% of them seen only once. Sequencing was done on a sample of peripheral blood. The source is a woman aged 25-40 years with COVID-19, enrolled during active disease.

As concerns this clone: Different DNA sequences within this sample yield the same CDR3. The chain links TRBV5-1 to TRBJ2-6; D is possibly TRBD1 (5 bases). Trimming cost V 2 bases and J 4 bases, with 7 bases left between them. Germline-derived CDR1 and CDR2 are SGHRS and YFSETQ. This CDR3 is built from 14 residues. The CDR3 sequence is CASSLGAGANVLTF. CDR3 DNA sequence: TGCGCCAGCAGCTTAGGGGCCGGGGCCAACGTCCTGACTTTC.

The chain couples TRBV7-2 to TRBJ1-2; D call uncertain. There are 16 residues in the CDR3. CDR1 and CDR2 (germline): SGHTA, FQGNSA. V lost 5 bases and J lost 1, with 17 bases in between. DNA of the CDR3: TGTGCCAGCAGCCCCCCGGGTCTACTACTTAACTATGGCTACACCTTC. It translates to CASSPPGLLLNYGYTF.

The chain joins TRBV20-1 to TRBJ2-7; TRBD2 matches 11 bases. Germline CDR1 is DFQATT and CDR2 is SNEGSKA (reference sequence). V was clipped by 3 bases and J by 7 bases; unmatched bases: 5. The CDR3 runs to 13 residues. Here the CDR3 reads CSASSGGAREQYV. The CDR3 nucleotides are TGCAGTGCTAGTAGCGGGGGGGCCCGGGAGCAGTACGTC.

In its sample, this clone was seen once. At the DNA level, this CDR3 is encoded by other sequences in the same sample as well. The chain employs TRBV9 and TRBJ1-3; weak D call: TRBD1 (6 bases). The germline gives CDR1 SGDLS, CDR2 YYNGEE. Trimming shortened V by 2 bases and J by 2 bases, and 8 bases separated the two germline ends. This CDR3 spans 14 amino acids. The CDR3 sequence is CASSVAGAGNTIYF. The DNA of the CDR3 is TGTGCCAGCAGCGTGGCAGGGGCTGGAAACACCATATATTTT.

This chain joins TRBV6-5 and TRBJ2-7; D might be TRBD1 (6 bases). Germline loops: CDR1 MNHEY, CDR2 SVGAGI. The CDR3 totals 14 residues. With 8 bases removed from V and 2 bases from J, the gap between germline ends came to 16 bases. DNA for the CDR3: TGTGCCAGCCTACGCCGGACAGAGACCTACGAGCAGTACTTC. Amino acid sequence: CASLRRTETYEQYF.

The V gene is TRBV7-2, the J gene TRBJ2-2; 8 bases are shared with TRBD2. This CDR3 is built from 17 residues. The V gene end was trimmed by 5 bases and the J gene end by 4 bases; junction bases not matched to a gene: 12. The germline CDR1 and CDR2 sequences are SGHTA and FQGNSA. The CDR3 DNA is TGTGCCAGCAGCCCCGATTCTCGCGGGGGGACCACCGGGGAGCTGTTTTTT. It specifies CASSPDSRGGTTGELFF.

The rearrangement joins TRBV7-6 to TRBJ1-6; TRBD1 matches 8 bases. The CDR3 runs to 15 residues. Germline CDR1 SGHVS, CDR2 FNYEAQ. The V segment lost 5 bases and the J segment 8 bases; nucleotides outside the gene matches: 8. The CDR3 is CASSQGGQGYSPLHF. DNA for the CDR3: TGTGCCAGCAGCCAGGGCGGACAGGGCTATTCACCCCTCCACTTT.

J is TRBJ2-3 and V is TRBV6-5; 8 positions match TRBD2. Trimming took 6 bases from V and 5 from J; bases not matched to a gene: 10. Germline V gene sequence: CDR1 MNHEY, CDR2 SVGAGI. The CDR3 length is 15 residues. CDR3 nucleotide sequence: TGTGCCAGCAGCCTTCTGAGCGGGGGTAGAGATACGCAGTATTTT. It is translated as CASSLLSGGRDTQYF.

The V call is TRBV5-1, the J call TRBJ1-2; D gene unclear. Germline assignment: CDR1 SGHRS and CDR2 YFSETQ. V was shortened by 2 bases and J by 0 bases, with 11 bases between the two germline ends. The CDR3 consists of 15 residues. CDR3 DNA: TGCGCCAGCAGCTTCGACACAAATTCTAACTATGGCTACACCTTC. As protein: CASSFDTNSNYGYTF.